This T cell receptor beta chain was recorded in a study of T cells in Graves' hyperthyroidism and ophthalmopathy. RNA transcripts gave rise to amplified TCR beta CDR3 regions. A set of HTBI primers served as the primers for a first-round RT-PCR of the TCR CDR3. A single record per CDR3 protein comes from TCRdb applying MiXCR to the multiplex PCR reads. The sample shows hundreds of thousands of distinct CDR3 sequences, around 15% of them seen only once. Trimming pared 4 bases from V and 4 bases from J, leaving 8 bases between. This CDR3 has 13 amino acids. Germline CDR1 is SGHTA and CDR2 is FQGNSA. J is TRBJ1-5 and V is TRBV7-2; D is unclear. This TCR derives from a woman in her thirties or forties with Graves' ophthalmopathy. Input material: blood. CDR3 coding DNA: TGTGCCAGCAGCTCCTACATTAATCAGCCCCAGCATTTT. Protein sequence: CASSSYINQPQHF.